The text below deals with one T cell receptor beta chain. What it binds is not known. Sequenced by immunoSEQ multiplex PCR; TCRdb stores in-frame clones only, minus some. Among some 100,000 clones listed, 80% to 95% were seen once. The data originate from a study of PD-1 blockade in classical Hodgkin lymphoma. With 3 bases clipped from V and 2 bases from J, the junction kept 2 bases outside the gene matches. Per the germline V gene, CDR1 is MNHEY and CDR2 is SMNVEV (reference sequence). The CDR3 extends over 15 amino acids. Notes on the study in general: Baseline TCR diversity was reportedly lower in newly diagnosed patients than in healthy donors. It was reported as lower still in relapsed/refractory patients. Complete responders entered with baseline diversity on par with newly diagnosed patients, the results showed. Repertoire differences lack defined causes, possibly disease activity or prior therapy.

Each patient experienced a relapse that followed autologous stem cell transplantation, and brentuximab vedotin exposure varied. Complete response, partial response or progressive disease were the best responses. V and J are TRBV27 and TRBJ2-3; 10 bases align to TRBD2. This clonotype was obtained from a human donor with classical Hodgkin lymphoma. Sequenced material: peripheral blood mononuclear cells (PBMCs), taken at baseline. Here the CDR3 DNA reads TGTGCCAGCAGTTTCCTAGCGGGAGTCACAGATACGCAGTATTTT. Its translation is CASSFLAGVTDTQYF.